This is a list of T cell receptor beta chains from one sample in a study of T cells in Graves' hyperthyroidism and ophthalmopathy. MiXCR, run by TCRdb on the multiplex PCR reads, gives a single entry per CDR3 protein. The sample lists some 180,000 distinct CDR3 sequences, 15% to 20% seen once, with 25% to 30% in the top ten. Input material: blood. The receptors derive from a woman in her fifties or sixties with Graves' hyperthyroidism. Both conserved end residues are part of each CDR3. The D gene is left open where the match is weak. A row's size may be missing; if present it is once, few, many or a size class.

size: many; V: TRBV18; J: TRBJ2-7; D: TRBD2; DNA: TGTGCCAGCTCACCAGCGGGGGACCCTTCCTACGAGCAGTACTTC; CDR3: CASSPAGDPSYEQYF
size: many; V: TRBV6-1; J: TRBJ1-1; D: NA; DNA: TGTGCCAGCAGACTCATCCGGGACCCAGCGTGGGCTTTCTTT; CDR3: CASRLIRDPAWAFF
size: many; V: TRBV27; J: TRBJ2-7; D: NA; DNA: TGTGCCAGCAGTTTATCTATGGGGACCCAAGGCTACGAGCAGTACTTC; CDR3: CASSLSMGTQGYEQYF
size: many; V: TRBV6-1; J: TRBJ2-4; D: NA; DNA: TGTGCCAGCAGTCGAGGGTCCTCGGAAGGAAGAAACATTCAGTACTTC; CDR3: CASSRGSSEGRNIQYF
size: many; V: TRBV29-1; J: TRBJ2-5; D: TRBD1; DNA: TGCAGCGAATCACAGGGGGCCCAGGAGACCCAGTACTTC; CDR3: CSESQGAQETQYF
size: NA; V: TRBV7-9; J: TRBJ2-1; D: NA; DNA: TGTGCCAGCAGCTTAGGTGCGCGGGGGCGCTCCTACAATGAGCAGTTCTTC; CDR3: CASSLGARGRSYNEQFF
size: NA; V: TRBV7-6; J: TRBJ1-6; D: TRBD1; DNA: TGTGCCAGCAGCTTAGCGGGGACAGGGGGTAATTCACCCCTCCACTTT; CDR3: CASSLAGTGGNSPLHF
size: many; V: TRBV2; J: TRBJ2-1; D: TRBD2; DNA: TGTGCCAGCAGTGAAAGGCGGGACTACTCCTACAATGAGCAGTTCTTC; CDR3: CASSERRDYSYNEQFF
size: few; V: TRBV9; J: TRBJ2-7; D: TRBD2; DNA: TGTGCCAGCAGCGTAGCTTCTAGCGGGGGATCACTCTCCTACGAGCAGTACTTC; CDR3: CASSVASSGGSLSYEQYF
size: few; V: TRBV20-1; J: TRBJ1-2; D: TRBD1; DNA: TGCAGTGCTAGAGGCTACGGGACAGGGGGCTATGGCTACACCTTC; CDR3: CSARGYGTGGYGYTF
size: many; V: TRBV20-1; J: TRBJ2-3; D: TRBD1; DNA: TGCAGTGCTACTACGGGACAGGTCCTCACAGATACGCAGTATTTT; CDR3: CSATTGQVLTDTQYF